What follows are 4 T cell receptor beta chains derived from one specimen sequenced in a study of identical twins. TCRdb re-derived calls from the 5' RACE reads in MiXCR, one entry per CDR3 protein. Of 1.5 million to 2 million distinct CDR3 sequences in the sample, around a third are singletons; the top ten hold 0.27%. Sequenced material: cord blood. Every receptor here comes from a newborn girl in good health.

This clonotype was detected a few times. This chain links TRBV7-2 with TRBJ2-7; TRBD2 agrees at 8 bases. The CDR3 consists of 15 residues. The V segment lost 0 bases and the J segment 5 bases; nucleotides outside the gene matches: 6. Germline CDR1 and CDR2: SGHTA and FQGNSA. The CDR3 spells CASSLASGLDNEQYF. In DNA, the CDR3 is TGTGCCAGCAGCTTAGCCTCGGGACTAGACAACGAGCAGTACTTC.

This clonotype appeared a few times. This rearrangement joins TRBV10-3 to TRBJ2-1; 13 bases are a match to TRBD2. V was clipped by 4 bases and J by 3 bases; unmatched bases: 6. The CDR3 length is 17 residues. CDR1 is ENHRY and CDR2 is SYGVKD in the germline V gene. The DNA of the CDR3 is TGTGCCATCAGTGGACTAGCGGGAGGTCCCATCTACAATGAGCAGTTCTTC. Translated, it gives CAISGLAGGPIYNEQFF.

This clonotype has at least ten counts. The chain employs TRBV28 and TRBJ2-4; 7 nucleotides match TRBD1. This CDR3 comprises 16 residues. The germline V gene has CDR1 MDHEN and CDR2 SYDVKM. With V trimmed by 3 bases and J by 0 bases, 5 bases remained unmatched. The CDR3 here is CASSFGTVLAKNIQYF. The CDR3, as DNA: TGTGCCAGCAGTTTCGGGACAGTCCTAGCCAAAAACATTCAGTACTTC.

This clonotype was counted at least ten times. The CDR3 region has the DNA TGTGCCAGCAGTTATGACGGCTATGGCTACACCTTC. Translated, it gives CASSYDGYGYTF. The chain is built from TRBV6-2 or TRBV6-3 and TRBJ1-2; D remains ambiguous. The CDR3 extends over 12 amino acids. CDR1 and CDR2 (germline): MNHEY, SVGEGT. V lost 3 bases to trimming and J lost 4 bases, with 6 bases between them.